The source of this TCR beta chain is a study of shared clonotypes between healthy human individuals. Broader study findings: Sequencing of the sorted subsets was shown by rarefaction to be incomplete despite large depth. Across subsets, estimated richness was generally greater for naive than for memory populations. The study found roughly 5% of naive CD4 clonotypes shared across four donors.

Germline V lookup: CDR1 SNHLY, CDR2 FYNNEI. The CDR3 runs to 16 residues. The ends lost 6 bases at V and 0 bases at J; junction bases unmatched: 4. Concerning this clone itself: Its antigen is not known.

Sequencing used immunoSEQ multiplex PCR; TCRdb keeps in-frame clones, though not all of them. The sample yields some 2.3 million clones, more than 80% seen once. This TCR came from a man aged 18-30 years in good health. Some clones in this sample may be carry-over from other donors' samples. The rearrangement links TRBV2 to TRBJ1-3, with 11 nucleotides matching TRBD1. The sequencing input was naive CD4+ T cells from PBMCs. Subset in this sample: CD45RA+ positively selected. The CDR3 DNA sequence: TGTGCCAGCAGAGCCGGGACAGGGGGCTCTGGAAACACCATATATTTT. Translation: CASRAGTGGSGNTIYF.